This TCR beta chain was captured in a study of OX40 agonist ivuxolimab in advanced cancers. Overall study findings and caveats: Compared with CD4+, CD8+ T cells on average had more expanded clones. Clonal expansion was among the lowest in partial responders at 0.1-3.0 mg/kg, especially CD8+.

Profiling relied on immunoSEQ multiplex PCR, and the TCRdb table lists in-frame clones only, not all of them. In the table there are fewer than 15,000 clones, around 80% of which are singletons. The germline gives CDR1 MNHNS, CDR2 SASEGT. The length of the CDR3 is 13 residues. V was trimmed by 2 bases and J by 3 bases, leaving 8 bases between them. On this clone itself: Its antigen is not known.

Sequenced material: CD4+ or CD8+ T cells sorted from blood, taken in a trial of the OX40 agonist ivuxolimab. The sequence derives from an adult with an advanced solid tumor such as melanoma, head and neck, liver or kidney cancer. The chain combines TRBV6-1 with TRBJ2-7; no definite D call. This CDR3 is CASSETEFYEQYF. DNA of the CDR3: TGTGCCAGCAGTGAAACCGAATTCTACGAGCAGTACTTC.